This paragraph covers one T cell receptor (beta chain) sequence. The antigen is undetermined. This sample is drawn from a study of blood T cells in healthy people across ages. General study points: Donors of long life had a larger count of naive CD4+ cells and greater diversity than aged donors.

V lost 2 bases, J lost 7 bases, and 10 bases stayed unmatched. CDR1 and CDR2 (germline): SGHTA, FQGNSA. CDR3 size: 15 residues. A sample-barcoded 5' primer and a J-beta primer mix were used in a second PCR of roughly 7 to 11 cycles. The template-switch adaptor, which had 12 random nucleotides, put a tag on each cDNA molecule. In TCRdb, the 5' RACE reads were re-called with MiXCR into one record per CDR3 protein. This sample carries about 580,000 distinct CDR3 sequences, 45% to 55% of them seen once, and the ten largest clones take roughly 25%. The TCR originated in a man older than 75 in good health. Specimen: blood. J is TRBJ1-1 and V is TRBV7-2; 7 nucleotides agree with TRBD1. For the CDR3, the DNA is TGTGCCAGCAGCTTAATAGAGGGGGCGCATAGTGAAGCTTTCTTT. Amino acids: CASSLIEGAHSEAFF.